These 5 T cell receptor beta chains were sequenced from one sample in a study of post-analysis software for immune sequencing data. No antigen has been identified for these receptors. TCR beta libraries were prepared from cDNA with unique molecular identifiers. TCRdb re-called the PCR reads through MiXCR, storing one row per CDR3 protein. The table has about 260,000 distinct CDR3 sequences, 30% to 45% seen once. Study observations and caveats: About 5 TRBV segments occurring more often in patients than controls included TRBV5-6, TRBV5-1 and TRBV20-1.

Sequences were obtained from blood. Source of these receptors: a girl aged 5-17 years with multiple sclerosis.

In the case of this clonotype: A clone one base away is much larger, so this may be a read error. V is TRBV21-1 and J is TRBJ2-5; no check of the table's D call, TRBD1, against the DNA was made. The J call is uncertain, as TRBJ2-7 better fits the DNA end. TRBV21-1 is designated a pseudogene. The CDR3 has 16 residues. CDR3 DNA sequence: TGTGTCAGCTTCAGGGGGGGCGATCGACACTACTACGAGCAGTACTTC. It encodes CVSFRGGDRHYYEQYF.

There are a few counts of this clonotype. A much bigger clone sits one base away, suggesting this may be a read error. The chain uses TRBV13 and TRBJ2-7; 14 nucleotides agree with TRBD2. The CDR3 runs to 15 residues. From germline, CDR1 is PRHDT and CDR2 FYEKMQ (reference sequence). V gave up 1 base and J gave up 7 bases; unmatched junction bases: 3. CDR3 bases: TGTGCCAGCAGCTTAGAAGGACTAGCGGGAGGTGAGCAGTACTTC. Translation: CASSLEGLAGGEQYF.

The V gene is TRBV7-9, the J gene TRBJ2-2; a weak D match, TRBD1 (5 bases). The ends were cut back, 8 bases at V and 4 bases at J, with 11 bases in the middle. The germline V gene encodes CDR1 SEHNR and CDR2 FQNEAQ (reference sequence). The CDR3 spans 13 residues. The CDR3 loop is CASAQTVTGELFF. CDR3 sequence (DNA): TGTGCCAGCGCCCAGACAGTCACCGGGGAGCTGTTTTTT.

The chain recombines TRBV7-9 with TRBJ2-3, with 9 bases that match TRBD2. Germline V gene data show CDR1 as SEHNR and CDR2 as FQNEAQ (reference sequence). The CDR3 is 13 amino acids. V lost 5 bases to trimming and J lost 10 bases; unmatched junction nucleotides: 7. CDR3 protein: CASSDKGLAAQYF. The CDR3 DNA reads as TGTGCCAGCAGCGATAAGGGACTAGCAGCGCAGTATTTT. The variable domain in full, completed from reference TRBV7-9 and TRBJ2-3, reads DTGVSQNPRHKITKRGQNVTFRCDPISEHNRLYWYRQTLGQGPEFLTYFQNEAQLEKSRLLSDRFSAERPKGSFSTLEIQRTEQGDSAMYLCASSDKGLAAQYFGPGTRLTVL.

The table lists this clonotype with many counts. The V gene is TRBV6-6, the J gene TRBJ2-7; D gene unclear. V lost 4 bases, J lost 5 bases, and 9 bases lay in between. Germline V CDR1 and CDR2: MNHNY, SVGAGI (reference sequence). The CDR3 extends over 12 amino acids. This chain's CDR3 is CASSSRANEQYF. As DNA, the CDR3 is TGTGCCAGCAGTTCCAGAGCCAACGAGCAGTACTTC.